The clone carrying this TCR beta chain is termed medium-sized (0.01 to 0.1%). Donors were grouped by their self-reported clinical history. The source of the sample is a study of blood T cell repertoires in COVID-19. Method: immunoSEQ multiplex PCR; TCRdb's copy keeps in-frame clones and lacks some. The sample contains roughly 170,000 clones, approximately 82% of which appear only once. The origin of this receptor is a woman aged 45 to 65 who had recovered from COVID-19. Input material: PBMCs or T cells enriched from blood (not recorded which).

The CDR3 region is CASAPWGVATNEKLFF. The CDR3 DNA reads as TGTGCCAGCGCCCCATGGGGGGTTGCAACTAATGAAAAACTGTTTTTT. The rearrangement links TRBV5-5 to TRBJ1-4; possibly TRBD1 for D (5 bases). The germline V gene has CDR1 SGHKS and CDR2 YYEKEE (reference sequence). This CDR3 has 16 residues. Trimming took off 7 bases at V and 0 bases at J, with 16 bases between the two ends.